This passage covers 3 T cell receptor beta chains from one sample sequenced in a study of cytomegalovirus exposure and HLA in healthy donors. The PCR contained 60 Vbeta and 13 Jbeta primers. The table came from immunoSEQ multiplex PCR; TCRdb's copy has only in-frame clones and leaves some out. The table has tens of thousands of clones, roughly four fifths seen once; the top ten hold under 2.5%. The sequencing input was PBMCs. These receptors were collected from a man between 18 and 35 years old in good health and CMV-seronegative.

The chain couples TRBV9 to TRBJ1-1; TRBD1 matches at 9 bases. The CDR3 has 13 residues. The trim removed 3 bases at V and 10 bases at J, leaving 7 bases unmatched. CDR1 and CDR2 from the germline V gene are SGDLS and YYNGEE. The CDR3 loop reads CASSELTGGSAFF. The CDR3 DNA reads TGTGCCAGCAGCGAACTAACAGGGGGCTCAGCTTTCTTT.

The table lists this clone with a few counts. This chain connects TRBV29-1 to TRBJ2-2; tentatively, D is TRBD1 (6 bases). V was cut by 4 bases and J by 0 bases, with 27 bases left in between. Per the germline V gene, CDR1 is SQVTM and CDR2 is ANQGSEA. The CDR3 has 20 amino acids. The DNA for the CDR3 is TGCAGCGTTGTACAAAGGGACCGAACCGACAGGCCTCCGAACACCGGGGAGCTGTTTTTT. The encoded protein is CSVVQRDRTDRPPNTGELFF.

V is TRBV7-2 and J is TRBJ2-4, with 7 bases fitting TRBD2. Trimming at V came to 1 base and at J to 8 bases, leaving 8 bases not matched to a gene. Germline V gives CDR1 SGHTA, CDR2 FQGNSA. The CDR3 is 15 residues long. CDR3: CASSLVGRAGDIQYF. In DNA form, the CDR3 reads TGTGCCAGCAGCTTAGTTGGCAGGGCGGGAGACATTCAGTACTTC. The full variable domain, completed using reference TRBV7-2 and TRBJ2-4, is GAGVSQSPSNKVTEKGKDVELRCDPISGHTALYWYRQSLGQGLEFLIYFQGNSAPDKSGLPSDRFSAERTGGSVSTLTIQRTQQEDSAVYLCASSLVGRAGDIQYFGAGTRLSVL.